This T cell receptor (delta chain) was identified during a study of Vδ1+ human thymocytes. The study, taken as a whole, reports: Despite high sort purity, about 19% of thymic T cell receptor delta sequences were Vdelta2. Thymic TRG and TRD repertoires appeared highly polyclonal, with Gaussian CDR3 length distributions.

Of note for this clone: The antigen is not known.

Germline CDR1 and CDR2: TSWWSYY and QGS. The CDR3 sequence is 19 residues long. Between the trimmed V and J ends, which lost 2 bases and 0 bases, there was a span of 22 bases. Sequences come from RNA converted to cDNA by reverse transcription. Multiplex PCR used pooled V-gene forward primers and a constant-region reverse primer to amplify CDR3s. TCRdb re-identified clones in the multiplex PCR reads via CATT. The repertoire has tens of thousands of delta-chain clones, 25% to 35% of them found once; the top ten carry 1.6%. The V call is TRDV1, the J call TRDJ1, with D possibly matching TRDD2 (5 bases). This sequence was found in a boy under three years old who had congenital heart surgery. Sequenced input: Vdelta1+ gamma-delta thymocytes from the thymus. Subset meaning: FACS-sorted CD3+ TCRalphabeta- TCRVdelta1+ TCRVdelta2- thymocytes. The CDR3 nucleotides are TGTGCTCTTGGGGAAAGGGGTTTTCCTGGTGGCCCCTACACCGATAAACTCATCTTT. It specifies CALGERGFPGGPYTDKLIF.